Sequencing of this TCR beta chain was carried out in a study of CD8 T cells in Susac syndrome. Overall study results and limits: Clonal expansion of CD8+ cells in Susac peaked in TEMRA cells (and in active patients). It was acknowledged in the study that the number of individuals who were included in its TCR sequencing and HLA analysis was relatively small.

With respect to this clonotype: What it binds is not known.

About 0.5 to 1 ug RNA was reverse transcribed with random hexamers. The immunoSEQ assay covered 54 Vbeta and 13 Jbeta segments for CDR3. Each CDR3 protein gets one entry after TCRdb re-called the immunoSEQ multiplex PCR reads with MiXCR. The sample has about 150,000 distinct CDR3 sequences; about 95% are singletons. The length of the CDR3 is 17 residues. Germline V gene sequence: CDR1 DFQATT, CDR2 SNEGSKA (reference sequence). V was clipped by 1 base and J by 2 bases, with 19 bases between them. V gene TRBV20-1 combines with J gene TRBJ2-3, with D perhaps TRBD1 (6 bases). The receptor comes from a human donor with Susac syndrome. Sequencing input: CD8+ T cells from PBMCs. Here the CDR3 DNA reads TGCAGTGCTAGAGTACGGGTGTGGGGGACAAACACAGATACGCAGTATTTT. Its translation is CSARVRVWGTNTDTQYF.